The 8 T cell receptor beta chains below come from one sample, sequenced in a study of blood T cell repertoires in COVID-19. TCRdb's table, derived via immunoSEQ multiplex PCR, lists solely in-frame clones and lacks some. The data contain 200,000 to 250,000 clones, just under 85% of them singletons. The sample comprised peripheral blood. Receptors originate from a man over 45 with acute or convalescent COVID-19.

This sequence joins TRBV24-1 and TRBJ2-1, with D possibly TRBD1 on 6 matching bases. Germline lookup yields CDR1 KGHDR and CDR2 SFDVKD. Trimming took off 5 bases at V and 2 bases at J, with 15 bases between the two ends. The CDR3 contains 16 residues. The CDR3 spells CATSGQDQSTYNEQFF. The CDR3 DNA reads as TGTGCCACCAGTGGACAGGATCAGTCAACCTACAATGAGCAGTTCTTC.

The chain combines TRBV6-5 with TRBJ1-2; 9 nucleotides line up with TRBD1. Germline CDR1 MNHEY, CDR2 SVGAGI. V lost 0 bases, J lost 4 bases, and 3 bases stayed unmatched. The CDR3 loop spans 15 amino acids. The CDR3 DNA follows: TGTGCCAGCAGTTACTCGAACAGGGGGCCCTATGGCTACACCTTC. It is translated as CASSYSNRGPYGYTF.

The chain has TRBV3-1 (or the pseudogene TRBV3-2) and TRBJ1-2; D call uncertain. Germline lookup yields CDR1 LGHDT and CDR2 YNNKEL (reference sequence). The CDR3 loop spans 13 amino acids. The V end was cut by 4 bases, the J end by 5 bases, with 11 bases between. This chain's CDR3 is CASSPFEAYGYTF. The CDR3 coding sequence is TGTGCCAGCAGCCCCTTCGAGGCTTATGGCTACACCTTC.

This clone has more than one count but fewer than ten. This specimen includes other DNA sequences encoding the same CDR3. The V call is TRBV7-3, the J call TRBJ2-7, with a possible D match to TRBD1 (5 bases). CDR3 length: 14 amino acids. Germline CDR1 reads SGHTA; CDR2 reads FQGTGA. V was cut by 0 bases and J by 1 base, with 7 bases left in between. The CDR3 sequence is CASSLTDSSYEQYF. The DNA for the CDR3 is TGTGCCAGCAGCTTAACTGACAGTTCCTACGAGCAGTACTTC.

A few counts support this clone. The chain recombines TRBV30 with TRBJ1-5, with D possibly being TRBD1 (5 bases). Per the germline V gene, CDR1 is GTSNPN and CDR2 is SVGIG (reference sequence). V was shortened by 2 bases and J by 16 bases, with 21 bases between the two germline ends. The CDR3 is 13 amino acids. CDR3 loop: CAWSLGPSSWFHF. As DNA, the CDR3 is TGTGCCTGGAGTCTGGGGCCGTCTTCATGGTTCCATTTT.

This clone was seen once. The V and J genes are TRBV18 and TRBJ1-1; TRBD1 matches at 9 bases. Per germline, CDR1 KGHSH and CDR2 LQKENI. This CDR3 spans 15 amino acids. The trim removed 5 bases at V and 5 bases at J, leaving 9 bases unmatched. Written as DNA, the CDR3 is TGTGCCAGCTCATCTATACAGGGGGCTAGGACTGAAGCTTTCTTT. It yields the protein CASSSIQGARTEAFF.

There are a few counts of this clone. The CDR3 spells CASSLLAAYNEQFF. Here the CDR3 DNA reads TGCGCCAGCAGTCTACTAGCTGCCTACAATGAGCAGTTCTTC. The V and J genes are TRBV10-2 and TRBJ2-1; weak D call: TRBD2 (6 bases). CDR3 length: 14 residues. The germline gives CDR1 WSHSY, CDR2 SAAADI. Trimming took 5 bases from V and 2 from J, leaving 10 bases between them.

V usage is TRBV30 and J usage is TRBJ1-2; D is uncertain. The CDR3 covers 14 residues. The germline gives CDR1 GTSNPN, CDR2 SVGIG (reference sequence). V gave up 0 bases and J gave up 6 bases, with 14 bases separating them. The CDR3 DNA is TGTGCCTGGAGTGTACCCTATGCCTCAAATGGCTACACCTTC. Amino acid sequence: CAWSVPYASNGYTF.